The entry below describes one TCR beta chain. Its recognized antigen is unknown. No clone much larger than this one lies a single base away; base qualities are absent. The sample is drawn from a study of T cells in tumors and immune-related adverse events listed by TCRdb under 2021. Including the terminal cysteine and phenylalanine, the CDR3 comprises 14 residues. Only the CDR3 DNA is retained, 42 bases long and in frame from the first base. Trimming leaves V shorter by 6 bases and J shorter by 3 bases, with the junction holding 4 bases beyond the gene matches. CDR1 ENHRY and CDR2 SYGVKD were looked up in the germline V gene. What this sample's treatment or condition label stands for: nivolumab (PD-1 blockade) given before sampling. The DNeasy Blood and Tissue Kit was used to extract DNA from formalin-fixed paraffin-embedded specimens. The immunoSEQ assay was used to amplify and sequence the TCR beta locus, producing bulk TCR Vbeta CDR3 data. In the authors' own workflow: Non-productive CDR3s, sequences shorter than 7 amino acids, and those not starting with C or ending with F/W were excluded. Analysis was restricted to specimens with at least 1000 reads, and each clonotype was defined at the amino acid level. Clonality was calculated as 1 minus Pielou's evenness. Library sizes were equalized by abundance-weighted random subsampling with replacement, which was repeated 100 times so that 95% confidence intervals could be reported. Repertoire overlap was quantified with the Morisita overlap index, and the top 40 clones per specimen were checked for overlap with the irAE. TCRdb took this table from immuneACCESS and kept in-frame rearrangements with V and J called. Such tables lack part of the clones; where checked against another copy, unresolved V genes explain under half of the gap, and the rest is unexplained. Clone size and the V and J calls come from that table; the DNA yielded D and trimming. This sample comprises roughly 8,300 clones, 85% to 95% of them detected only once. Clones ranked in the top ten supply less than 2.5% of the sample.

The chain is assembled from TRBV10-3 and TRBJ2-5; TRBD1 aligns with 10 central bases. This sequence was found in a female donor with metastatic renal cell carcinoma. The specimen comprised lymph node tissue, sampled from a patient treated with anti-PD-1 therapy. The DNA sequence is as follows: TGTGCCATCAGATATGGGACAGGGGAAGAGACCCAGTACTTC. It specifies CAIRYGTGEETQYF.